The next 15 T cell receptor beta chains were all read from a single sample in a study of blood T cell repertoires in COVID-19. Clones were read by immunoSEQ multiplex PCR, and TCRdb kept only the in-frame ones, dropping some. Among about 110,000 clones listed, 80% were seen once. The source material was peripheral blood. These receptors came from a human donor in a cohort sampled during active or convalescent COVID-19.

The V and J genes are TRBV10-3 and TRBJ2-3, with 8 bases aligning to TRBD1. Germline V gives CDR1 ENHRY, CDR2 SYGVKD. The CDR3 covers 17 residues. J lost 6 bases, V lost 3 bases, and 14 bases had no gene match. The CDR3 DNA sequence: TGTGCCATCAGTGAAGGACAGGGAAAGGCCCAGGGGGATACGCAGTATTTT. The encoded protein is CAISEGQGKAQGDTQYF.

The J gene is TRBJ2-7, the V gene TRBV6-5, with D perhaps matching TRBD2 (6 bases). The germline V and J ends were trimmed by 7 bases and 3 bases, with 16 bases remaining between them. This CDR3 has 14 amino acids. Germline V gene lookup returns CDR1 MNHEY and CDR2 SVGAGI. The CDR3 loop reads CASTRVQGGYEQYF. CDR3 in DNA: TGTGCCAGCACCCGCGTCCAGGGAGGCTACGAGCAGTACTTC.

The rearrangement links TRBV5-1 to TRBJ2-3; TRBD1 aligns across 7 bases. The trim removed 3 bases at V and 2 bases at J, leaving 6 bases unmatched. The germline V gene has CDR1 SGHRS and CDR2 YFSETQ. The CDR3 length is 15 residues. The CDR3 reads CASSYRDRATDTQYF. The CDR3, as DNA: TGCGCCAGCAGCTACCGAGACAGGGCCACAGATACGCAGTATTTT.

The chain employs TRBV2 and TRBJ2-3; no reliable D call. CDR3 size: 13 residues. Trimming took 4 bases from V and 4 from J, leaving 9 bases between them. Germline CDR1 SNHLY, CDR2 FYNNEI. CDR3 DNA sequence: TGTGCCAGCAGTGTGTCCCGGGCAGATACGCAGTATTTT. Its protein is CASSVSRADTQYF.

The CDR3 sequence: CASRGDYGYTF. The CDR3 DNA is TGTGCCTCCAGGGGTGACTATGGCTACACCTTC. This rearrangement joins TRBV10-3 to TRBJ1-2, with TRBD1 as a possible D gene (6 bases). In germline, CDR1 is ENHRY, CDR2 SYGVKD. The CDR3 is 11 amino acids. Trimming removed 11 bases at V and 3 bases at J, with 10 bases between.

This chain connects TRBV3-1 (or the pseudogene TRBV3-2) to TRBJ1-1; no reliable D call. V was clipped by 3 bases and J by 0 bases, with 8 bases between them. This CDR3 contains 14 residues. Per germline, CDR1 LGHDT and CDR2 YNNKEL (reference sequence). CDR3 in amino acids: CASSHEQMNTEAFF. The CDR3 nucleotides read TGTGCCAGCAGCCATGAACAGATGAACACTGAAGCTTTCTTT.

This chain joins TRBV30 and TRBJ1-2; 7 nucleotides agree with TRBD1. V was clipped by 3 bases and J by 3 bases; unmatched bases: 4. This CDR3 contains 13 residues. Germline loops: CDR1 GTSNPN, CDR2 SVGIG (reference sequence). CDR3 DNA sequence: TGTGCCTGGAGAAGGGACAGAGACTATGGCTACACCTTC. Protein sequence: CAWRRDRDYGYTF.

CDR3 sequence (DNA): TGCAGCGTTAGGGGACAGGCAGCCTACGAGCAGTACTTC. Protein product: CSVRGQAAYEQYF. The chain joins TRBV29-1 to TRBJ2-7; 8 nucleotides agree with TRBD1. The CDR3 has 13 residues. Germline V gene sequence: CDR1 SQVTM, CDR2 ANQGSEA. J lost 2 bases, V lost 5 bases, and 5 bases had no gene match.

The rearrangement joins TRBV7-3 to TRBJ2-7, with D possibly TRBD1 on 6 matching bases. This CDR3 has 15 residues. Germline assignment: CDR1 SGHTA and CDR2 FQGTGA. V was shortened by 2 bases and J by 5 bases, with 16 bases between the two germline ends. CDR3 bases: TGTGCCAGCAGCTTATCAGGGGCCCGCTTCCACGAGCAGTACTTC. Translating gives CASSLSGARFHEQYF.

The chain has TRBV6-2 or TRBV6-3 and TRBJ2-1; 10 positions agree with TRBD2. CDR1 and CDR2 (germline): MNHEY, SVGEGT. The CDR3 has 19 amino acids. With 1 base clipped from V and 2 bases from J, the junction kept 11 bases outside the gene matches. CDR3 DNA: TGTGCCAGCAGTTACTTCCCAGCGGGGGGGCCGGGAACCTACAATGAGCAGTTCTTC. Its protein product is CASSYFPAGGPGTYNEQFF.

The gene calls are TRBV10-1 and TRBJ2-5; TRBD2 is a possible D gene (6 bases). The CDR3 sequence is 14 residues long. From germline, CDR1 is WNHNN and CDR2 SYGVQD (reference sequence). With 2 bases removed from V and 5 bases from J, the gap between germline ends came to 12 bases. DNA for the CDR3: TGCGCCAGCAGTGAGGGAGGGGCGCGCGAGACCCAGTACTTC. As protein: CASSEGGARETQYF.

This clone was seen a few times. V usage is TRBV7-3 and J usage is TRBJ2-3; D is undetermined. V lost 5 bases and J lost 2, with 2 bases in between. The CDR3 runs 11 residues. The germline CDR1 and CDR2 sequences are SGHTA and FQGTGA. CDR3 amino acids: CASSLTDTQYF. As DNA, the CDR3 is TGTGCCAGCAGCCTCACAGATACGCAGTATTTT.

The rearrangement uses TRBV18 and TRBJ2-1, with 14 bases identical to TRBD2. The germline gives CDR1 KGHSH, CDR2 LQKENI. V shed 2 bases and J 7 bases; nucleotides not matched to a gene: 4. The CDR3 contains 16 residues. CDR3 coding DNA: TGTGCCAGCTCACCAGGACTAGCGGGGGGTAGGAATGAGCAGTTCTTC. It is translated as CASSPGLAGGRNEQFF.

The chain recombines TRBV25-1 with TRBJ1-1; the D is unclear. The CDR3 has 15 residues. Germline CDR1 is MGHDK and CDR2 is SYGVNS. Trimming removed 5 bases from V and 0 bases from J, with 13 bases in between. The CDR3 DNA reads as TGTGCCAGCAGTCGGGGAAAGAACATGAACACTGAAGCTTTCTTT. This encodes CASSRGKNMNTEAFF. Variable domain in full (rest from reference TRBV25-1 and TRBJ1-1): EADIYQTPRYLVIGTGKKITLECSQTMGHDKMYWYQQDPGMELHLIHYSYGVNSTEKGDLSSESTVSRIRTEHFPLTLESARPSHTSQYLCASSRGKNMNTEAFFGQGTRLTVV.

The CDR3: CASSLGFGDYSNQPQHF. CDR3 sequence (DNA): TGTGCCAGCAGCTTAGGGTTCGGGGACTACAGCAATCAGCCCCAGCATTTT. The V call is TRBV7-2, the J call TRBJ1-5, with D maybe TRBD1 (5 bases). There are 17 residues in the CDR3. The V gene lost 1 base and the J gene lost 1 base, with 14 bases spanning the gap. Germline CDR1 SGHTA, CDR2 FQGNSA. Using reference TRBV7-2 and TRBJ1-5 for the parts outside the CDR3, the full variable domain is GAGVSQSPSNKVTEKGKDVELRCDPISGHTALYWYRQSLGQGLEFLIYFQGNSAPDKSGLPSDRFSAERTGGSVSTLTIQRTQQEDSAVYLCASSLGFGDYSNQPQHFGDGTRLSIL.